Below are 13 T cell receptor beta chains sequenced from a single sample in a study of T cells expressing NK-cell markers (dated by TCRdb to 2019 to 2021). Library preparation employed 5' RACE. TCRdb records Illumina HiSeq 2000 as the sequencer. One entry per CDR3 protein sequence results from the TCRdb reprocessing of the reads, with DNA left out. The table for this sample lists some 440,000 distinct CDR3 sequences. Almost 1.5% of the sample is held by the ten biggest clonotypes. Sequenced sample: blood T cells: a sorted CD56 or NKG2C T cell subset, CD4+ or CD8+ T cells, or bulk PBMC T cells (not recorded which). The receptors come from a woman between 45 and 60 years old in good health. Donor details come from another sample of the same person, matched by shared clones.

The J gene is TRBJ2-7, the V gene TRBV27; TCRdb's D call of TRBD2 is untestable without DNA. Germline CDR1 is MNHEY and CDR2 is SMNVEV (reference sequence). The CDR3 is 13 residues long. This CDR3 is CASSSGPSGSRYF.

V usage is TRBV20-1 and J usage is TRBJ2-4; TCRdb indicates TRBD2, and absent DNA this call remains unverified. Germline assignment: CDR1 DFQATT and CDR2 SNEGSKA (reference sequence). This CDR3 is 13 amino acids long. CDR3 protein: CSARFAGAYIQYF.

CDR3 loop: CASSPSGIFGGELFF. V and J are TRBV6-1 and TRBJ2-2; no DNA is available, so the TRBD2 call from TCRdb remains unchecked. This CDR3 has 15 residues. CDR1 is MNHNS, CDR2 SASEGT, per germline.

The gene calls are TRBV12-3 or TRBV12-4 and TRBJ2-1. The CDR3 runs to 12 residues. CDR3 sequence reads: CASSPNYNEQFF.

The rearrangement links TRBV11-2 to TRBJ2-1. CDR1 is SGHAT, CDR2 FQNNGV, per germline. There are 14 residues in the CDR3. This CDR3 is CASSLAGALNEQFF.

The gene calls are TRBV20-1 and TRBJ2-3; there is no DNA to check the TCRdb D call of TRBD2. The CDR3 totals 13 residues. Germline V gene lookup returns CDR1 DFQATT and CDR2 SNEGSKA (reference sequence). The CDR3: CSVKGSYTDTQYF.

This chain joins TRBV6-6 and TRBJ2-1; no DNA is available, so the TRBD1 call from TCRdb remains unchecked. Per germline, CDR1 MNHNY and CDR2 SVGAGI (reference sequence). The CDR3 contains 14 residues. The CDR3 sequence: CATKPGVTYNEQFF.

The V call is TRBV29-1, the J call TRBJ2-1; the TCRdb D gene call, TRBD2, has no DNA to confirm it. CDR3 length equals 12 residues. Germline V gene lookup returns CDR1 SQVTM and CDR2 ANQGSEA. The CDR3 sequence is CSARTILNEQFF.

The chain couples TRBV6-2 or TRBV6-3 to TRBJ2-5; TCRdb returns TRBD1, unconfirmable since there is no DNA. The CDR3 is made up of 14 amino acids. The germline V gene has CDR1 MNHEY and CDR2 SVGEGT. This CDR3 reads CASSLRGVSETQYF.

CDR3: CASSLSGTGAKNIQYF. The chain employs TRBV19 and TRBJ2-4; absent DNA, TCRdb's TRBD1 call cannot be checked. CDR1 LNHDA and CDR2 SQIVND come from the germline V gene (reference sequence). The CDR3 consists of 16 residues. The full variable domain, in which reference TRBV19 and TRBJ2-4 provide the parts outside the CDR3, is DGGITQSPKYLFRKEGQNVTLSCEQNLNHDAMYWYRQDPGQGLRLIYYSQIVNDFQKGDIAEGYSVSREKKESFPLTVTSAQKNPTAFYLCASSLSGTGAKNIQYFGAGTRLSVL.

The chain is built from TRBV6-7 and TRBJ2-1; absent DNA, TCRdb's TRBD1 call cannot be checked. TRBV6-7 is identified as an open reading frame with a role that is uncertain. The CDR3 totals 17 residues. CDR3 sequence reads: CASSYAGTQPSYNEQFF.

V and J are TRBV7-2 and TRBJ2-1; TCRdb's D gene call, TRBD2, goes unchecked for lack of DNA. Germline CDR1 is SGHTA and CDR2 is FQGNSA. CDR3 length equals 14 residues. CDR3 amino acids: CASSDRTRSNEQFF.

V gene TRBV6-5 combines with J gene TRBJ1-4; TCRdb selects TRBD1, and the lack of DNA leaves this call unchecked. Per germline, CDR1 MNHEY and CDR2 SVGAGI. The CDR3 is made up of 12 amino acids. This chain's CDR3 is CASSPGHEKLFF.